The source of this TCR beta chain is a study of cytomegalovirus exposure and HLA in healthy donors. It was with 60 Vbeta and 13 Jbeta primers that the PCR ran. Repertoires were generated with immunoSEQ multiplex PCR, while TCRdb's copy carries only in-frame clones and drops some. The table records over 150,000 clones, around 86% of them present only once. This CDR3 contains 13 residues. CDR1 SGHVS and CDR2 FQNEAQ come from the germline V gene. V was shortened by 1 base and J by 7 bases, with 10 bases between the two germline ends. The sequenced material came from PBMCs. The sequence derives from a male donor in good health and CMV-seronegative. V usage is TRBV7-8 and J usage is TRBJ1-1; D unresolved. CDR3: CASSLGAAVEAFF. For the CDR3, the DNA is TGTGCCAGCAGCTTAGGTGCGGCAGTTGAAGCTTTCTTT.